This TCR beta chain was observed in a study of CD8+ T cells in alopecia areata. The treatment denotes: oral pan-JAK inhibitor, 5-10 mg twice daily. In each case, RNA was isolated and then reverse transcribed into cDNA as the sequencing template. Clones were read by immunoSEQ multiplex PCR, and TCRdb kept only the in-frame ones, dropping some. The sample carries some 130,000 clones, 50% to 55% recorded once. The junction had 6 bases not matched to a gene; V was cut back by 0 bases and J by 2 bases. The CDR3 contains 16 residues. Germline CDR1 reads GTSNPN; CDR2 reads SVGIG (reference sequence). J is TRBJ2-3 and V is TRBV30; 9 nucleotides align to TRBD2. Sequencing was performed on CD4+ T cells sorted from blood, taken at week 4, from a patient treated with tofacitinib. The receptor was isolated from a human donor with alopecia areata. The CDR3 DNA follows: TGTGCCTGGAGTGTACGCCTAGCGGGGAACACAGATACGCAGTATTTT. It yields the protein CAWSVRLAGNTDTQYF.